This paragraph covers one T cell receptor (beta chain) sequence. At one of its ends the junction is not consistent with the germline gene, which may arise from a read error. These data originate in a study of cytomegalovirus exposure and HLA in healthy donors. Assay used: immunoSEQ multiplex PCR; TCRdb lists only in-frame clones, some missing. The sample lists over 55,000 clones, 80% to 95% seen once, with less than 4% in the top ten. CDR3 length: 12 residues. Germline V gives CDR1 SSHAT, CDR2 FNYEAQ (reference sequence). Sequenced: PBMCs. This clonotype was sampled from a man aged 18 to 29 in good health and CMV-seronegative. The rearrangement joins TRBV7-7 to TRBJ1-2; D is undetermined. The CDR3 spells CASSAGVYGYTF. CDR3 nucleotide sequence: TGTGCTAGCAGCGCCGGGGTCTATGGCTACACCTTC.